These 2 T cell receptor beta chains were all obtained from the same sample, sequenced in a study of blood T cell repertoires in COVID-19. The table came from immunoSEQ multiplex PCR; TCRdb's copy has only in-frame clones and leaves some out. The top ten clones hold 15% to 20% of a sample with around 93,000 clones, over 80% of them seen once. The sample taken for sequencing was peripheral blood. Receptors originate from an elderly man with acute or convalescent COVID-19.

The rearrangement links TRBV4-3 to TRBJ1-6; D gene uncertain. The CDR3 consists of 14 residues. Trimming pared 1 base from V and 9 bases from J, leaving 10 bases between. Germline V gene lookup returns CDR1 LGHNA and CDR2 YSLEER. The CDR3 nucleotides read TGCGCCAGCAGCCAAGGCGGCGCACCTTCACCCCTCCACTTT. Translation gives CASSQGGAPSPLHF.

V is TRBV6-5 and J is TRBJ2-7; D unresolved. The germline CDR1 and CDR2 sequences are MNHEY and SVGAGI. The CDR3 contains 12 residues. V dropped 2 bases and J dropped 3 bases, with 5 bases sitting between them. CDR3 bases: TGTGCCAGCAGTTACGACAACTACGAGCAGTACTTC. Its translation: CASSYDNYEQYF.